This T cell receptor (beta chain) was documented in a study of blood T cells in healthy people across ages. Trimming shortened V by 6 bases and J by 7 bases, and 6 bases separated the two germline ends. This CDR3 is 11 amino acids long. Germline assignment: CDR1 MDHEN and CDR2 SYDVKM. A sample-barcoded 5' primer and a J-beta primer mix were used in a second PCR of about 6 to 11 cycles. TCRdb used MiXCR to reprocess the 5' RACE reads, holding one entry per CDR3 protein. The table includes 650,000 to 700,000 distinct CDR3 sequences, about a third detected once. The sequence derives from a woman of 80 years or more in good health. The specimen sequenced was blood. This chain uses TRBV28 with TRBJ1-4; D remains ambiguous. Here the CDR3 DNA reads TGTGCCAGCAGATCTCTTGAAAAACTGTTTTTT. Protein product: CASRSLEKLFF.